A selection of T cell receptor beta chains follows, all from one sample in a study of T cell repertoires in cytomegalovirus infection. From the reads, TCRdb called clonotypes with MiXCR, one entry per CDR3 protein. The repertoire holds almost 500,000 distinct CDR3 sequences, with around 11% as singletons. Sequencing was done on a sample of PBMCs. The source is a human donor in good health (CMV status not recorded). Some clones in this sample may be carry-over from other donors' samples. Each CDR3 is given with its conserved first and last residue. The D gene is left open where the match is weak. Clone size, where shown, is once, few, many, or a class for clones that have expanded.

j_call d_call v_call clone_size cdr3_nt cdr3_aa
TRBJ2-7 TRBD2 TRBV2 - TGTGCCAGCAGTGAAGAGTCTAGCGGGGGATCCTACGAGCAGTACTTC CASSEESSGGSYEQYF
TRBJ2-3 - TRBV5-8 many TGTGCCAGCAGCCCGCTCACTAGTTTCACAGATACGCAGTATTTT CASSPLTSFTDTQYF
TRBJ2-1 - TRBV7-2 many TGTGCCAGCAGCCTAGGGCTAGTCAATGAGCAGTTCTTC CASSLGLVNEQFF
TRBJ2-1 - TRBV19 - TGTGCCACCATAAACTTGGGGCACAATGAGCAGTTCTTC CATINLGHNEQFF
TRBJ1-1 - TRBV7-8 many TGTGCCAGCAGCTCCGACAGTTGGACTGAAGCTTTCTTT CASSSDSWTEAFF
TRBJ2-5 - TRBV28 - TGTGCCAGCAGTTCGACCCCCAAGGAGGGGGAGACCCAGTACTTC CASSSTPKEGETQYF
TRBJ2-7 - TRBV12-5 - TGTGCTAGTGGTTTGGTAACGGGACCCGGTGAGCAGTACTTC CASGLVTGPGEQYF
TRBJ1-1 - TRBV10-3 many TGTGCCATCAGTGACCCGACAGGACGGAACACTGAAGCTTTCTTT CAISDPTGRNTEAFF
TRBJ2-5 - TRBV7-9 many TGTGCCAGCAGCTTACGGGGAGACAGCCAAGAGACCCAGTACTTC CASSLRGDSQETQYF
TRBJ1-1 - TRBV6-1 many TGTGCCAGCAGTCGAAGACAGACGAGTGAAGCTTTCTTT CASSRRQTSEAFF
TRBJ2-5 - TRBV5-5 many TGTGCCAGCAGCTTTACAGAGACCCAGTACTTC CASSFTETQYF
TRBJ1-2 - TRBV5-5 many TGTGCCAGCACGAGAAGACAGGCCTATGGCTACACCTTC CASTRRQAYGYTF
TRBJ2-2 - TRBV27 many TGTGCCAGCCTCCAGGGGGGCACCGGGGAGCTGTTTTTT CASLQGGTGELFF
TRBJ1-5 - TRBV6-2/TRBV6-3 few TGTGCCAGCAAAGGGGCAAGCAATCAGCCCCAGCATTTT CASKGASNQPQHF
TRBJ2-1 - TRBV6-1 few TGTGCCAGCAGTGAAGGCTGGGGCTCCTACAATGAGCAGTTCTTC CASSEGWGSYNEQFF
TRBJ1-4 - TRBV7-9 many TGTGCCAGCAGCGTGGGACGGATTAATGAAAAACTGTTTTTT CASSVGRINEKLFF
TRBJ2-3 - TRBV7-9 many TGTGCCAGCAAAAAGGCCCATGCAAGCACAGATACGCAGTATTTT CASKKAHASTDTQYF
TRBJ2-5 - TRBV7-9 few TGTGCCAGCAGCTTTGGTAACGAGCGGTGGGACCAAGAGACCCAGTACTTC CASSFGNERWDQETQYF
TRBJ2-5 TRBD1 TRBV7-7 many TGTGCTAGCAGCAGGGACAGGATAGAGACCCAGTACTTC CASSRDRIETQYF
TRBJ2-3 TRBD1 TRBV11-2 many TGTGCCAGCAGCTTTACAGGGGGCGGCACAGATACGCAGTATTTT CASSFTGGGTDTQYF
TRBJ1-5 - TRBV20-1 many TGCAGTGCTCGTGAGGGCGGTCAGCCCCAGCATTTT CSAREGGQPQHF
TRBJ1-1 TRBD1 TRBV19 few TGTGCCAGTAGCTGGGGGATTGGGACAGGAGATTCGAACACTGAAGCTTTCTTT CASSWGIGTGDSNTEAFF
TRBJ2-7 TRBD1 TRBV28 many TGTGCCAGCACCTACCAGACAGGGATTTTCGGGGCAGGCTACGAGCAGTACTTC CASTYQTGIFGAGYEQYF
TRBJ2-7 - TRBV6-1 many TGTGCCAGCATCCCCCAGGGGGGTTCCGAGCAGTACTTC CASIPQGGSEQYF
TRBJ1-1 - TRBV7-9 few TGTGCCAGCAGCTTCACAGGGATTGCTGAAGCTTTCTTT CASSFTGIAEAFF
TRBJ1-3 TRBD1 TRBV5-1 - TGCGCCAGCAGCGCAAGACAGGGCTCTGCTGGAAACACCATATATTTT CASSARQGSAGNTIYF
TRBJ1-1 - TRBV28 - TGTGCCAGCAGGCTCGGATTTTTGGCTGAAGCTTTCTTT CASRLGFLAEAFF
TRBJ2-1 - TRBV6-5 many TGTGCCAGCAGTTACTCGGCGGTAACTGAGCAGTTCTTC CASSYSAVTEQFF
TRBJ2-3 TRBD2 TRBV5-4 - TGTGCCAGCAGCTCCGTAGCGGGGCTAGGAGCGGATACGCAGTATTTT CASSSVAGLGADTQYF
TRBJ1-3 TRBD1 TRBV7-9 many TGTGCCAGCAGCGTGACAGGGGCTGGAAACACCATATATTTT CASSVTGAGNTIYF
TRBJ1-6 TRBD1 TRBV29-1 many TGCAGCGTTCCAGACAGGGGGCGAGGAAATTCACCCCTCCACTTT CSVPDRGRGNSPLHF
TRBJ2-2 - TRBV29-1 few TGCAGCGTTACGACAGACTCCGGGGAGCTGTTTTTT CSVTTDSGELFF
TRBJ2-1 - TRBV4-1 - TGTGCCAGCAGCCAAGAAGGGGATGAGCAGTTCTTC CASSQEGDEQFF